A single TCR beta chain is shown here with its context. What it binds is not known. Little can be read into the size of this beta chain, an off-target read in a library designed for alpha chains. Reverse transcription used about 510 ng RNA and constant-region primers for alpha and beta. Alpha and beta chain libraries were made separately by chain-specific third strand synthesis with multiplexing indices. The library got P5 and P7 elements plus a second index, then an approximately 21-cycle PCR. TCRdb re-analysed the 5' RACE reads in MiXCR, keeping a single row per CDR3 protein. This sample's table has 11 to 15 distinct CDR3 sequences. This CDR3 region has 14 residues. Germline-derived CDR1 and CDR2 are LGHDT and YNNKEL (reference sequence). V lost 4 bases, J lost 2 bases, and 12 bases lay in between. The data belong to a study of HIV-infected patients and healthy controls. No cell fractionation was done, so the repertoire covers all unsorted peripheral blood T cells.

Study-wide findings and caveats: HIV-infected patients shared fewer CDR3 sequences between individuals than healthy controls. Diversity differences between study cohorts were not due to their slight age and sex differences.

The specimen was blood. The chain has TRBV3-1 and TRBJ2-7; D perhaps matches TRBD1 (5 bases). The receptor comes from an adult in good health. The CDR3 loop is CASSPQIGAYEQYF. In DNA, the CDR3 is TGTGCCAGCAGCCCCCAAATAGGGGCCTACGAGCAGTACTTC.